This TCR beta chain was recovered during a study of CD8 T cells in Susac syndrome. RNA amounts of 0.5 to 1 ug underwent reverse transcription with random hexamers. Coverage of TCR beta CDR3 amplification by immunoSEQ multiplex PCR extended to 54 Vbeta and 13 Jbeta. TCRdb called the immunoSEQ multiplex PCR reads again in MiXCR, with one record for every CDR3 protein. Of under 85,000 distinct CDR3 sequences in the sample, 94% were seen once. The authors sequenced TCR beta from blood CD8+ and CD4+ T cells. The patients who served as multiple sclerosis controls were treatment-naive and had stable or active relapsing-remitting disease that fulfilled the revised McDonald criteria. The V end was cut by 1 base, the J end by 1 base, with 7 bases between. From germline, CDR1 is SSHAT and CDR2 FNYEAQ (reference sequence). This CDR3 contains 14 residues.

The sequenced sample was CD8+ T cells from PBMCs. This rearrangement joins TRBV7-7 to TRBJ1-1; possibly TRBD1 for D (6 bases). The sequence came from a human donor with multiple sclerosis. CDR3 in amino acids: CASSLGTANTEAFF. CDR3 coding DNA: TGTGCCAGCAGCTTAGGGACAGCGAACACTGAAGCTTTCTTT.